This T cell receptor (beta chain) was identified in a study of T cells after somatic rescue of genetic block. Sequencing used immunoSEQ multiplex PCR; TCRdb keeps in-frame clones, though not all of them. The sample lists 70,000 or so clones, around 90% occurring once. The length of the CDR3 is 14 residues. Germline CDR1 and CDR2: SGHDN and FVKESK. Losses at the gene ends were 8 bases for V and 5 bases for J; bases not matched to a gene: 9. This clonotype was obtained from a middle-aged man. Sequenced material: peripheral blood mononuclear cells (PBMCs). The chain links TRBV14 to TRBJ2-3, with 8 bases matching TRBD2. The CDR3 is CASGGLGVGDTQYF. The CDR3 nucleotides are TGTGCCAGCGGGGGACTAGGAGTTGGAGATACGCAGTATTTT.